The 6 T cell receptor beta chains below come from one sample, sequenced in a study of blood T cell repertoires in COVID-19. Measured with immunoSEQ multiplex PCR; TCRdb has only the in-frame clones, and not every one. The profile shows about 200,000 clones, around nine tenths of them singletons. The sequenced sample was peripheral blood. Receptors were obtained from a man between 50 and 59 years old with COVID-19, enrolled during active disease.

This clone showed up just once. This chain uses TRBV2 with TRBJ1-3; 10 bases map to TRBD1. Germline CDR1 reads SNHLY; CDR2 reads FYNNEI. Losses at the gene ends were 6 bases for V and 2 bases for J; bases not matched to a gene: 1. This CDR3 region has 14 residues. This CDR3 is CASRDRGAGNTIYF. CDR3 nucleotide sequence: TGTGCCAGCAGGGACAGGGGGGCTGGAAACACCATATATTTT.

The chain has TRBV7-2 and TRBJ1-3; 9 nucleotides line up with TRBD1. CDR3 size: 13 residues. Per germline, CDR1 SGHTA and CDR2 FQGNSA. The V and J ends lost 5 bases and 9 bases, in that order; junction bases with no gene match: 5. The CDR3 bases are TGTGCCAGCAGCGCGGACAGGGGAGGCACCATATATTTT. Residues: CASSADRGGTIYF.

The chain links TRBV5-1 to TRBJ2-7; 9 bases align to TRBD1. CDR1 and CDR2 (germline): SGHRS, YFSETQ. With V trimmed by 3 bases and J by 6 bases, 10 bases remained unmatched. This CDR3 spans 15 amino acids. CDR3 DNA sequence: TGCGCCAGCAGCTCTGGAGGGACAGGGCTACGCGAGCAGTACTTC. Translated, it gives CASSSGGTGLREQYF.

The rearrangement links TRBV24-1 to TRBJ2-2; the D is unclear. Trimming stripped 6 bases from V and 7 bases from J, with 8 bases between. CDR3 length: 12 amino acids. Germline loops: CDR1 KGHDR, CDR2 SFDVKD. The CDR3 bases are TGTGCCACCAGTAATGACATCGGGGAGCTGTTTTTT. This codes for CATSNDIGELFF.

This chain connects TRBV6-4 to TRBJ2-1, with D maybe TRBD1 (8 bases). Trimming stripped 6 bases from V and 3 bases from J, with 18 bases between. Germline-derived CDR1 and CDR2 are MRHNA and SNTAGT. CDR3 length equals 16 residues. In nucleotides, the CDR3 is TGTGCCAGCAGCCCACAGGGGGGGACTAACTACAATGAGCAGTTCTTC. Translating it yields CASSPQGGTNYNEQFF.

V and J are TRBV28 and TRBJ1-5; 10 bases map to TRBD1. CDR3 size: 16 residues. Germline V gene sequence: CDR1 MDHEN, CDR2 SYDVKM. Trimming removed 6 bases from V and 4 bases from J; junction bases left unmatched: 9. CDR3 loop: CASSPRQGAGNQPQHF. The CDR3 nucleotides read TGTGCCAGCAGCCCTCGACAGGGGGCTGGAAATCAGCCCCAGCATTTT. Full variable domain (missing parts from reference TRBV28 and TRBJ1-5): DVKVTQSSRYLVKRTGEKVFLECVQDMDHENMFWYRQDPGLGLRLIYFSYDVKMKEKGDIPEGYSVSREKKERFSLILESASTNQTSMYLCASSPRQGAGNQPQHFGDGTRLSIL.